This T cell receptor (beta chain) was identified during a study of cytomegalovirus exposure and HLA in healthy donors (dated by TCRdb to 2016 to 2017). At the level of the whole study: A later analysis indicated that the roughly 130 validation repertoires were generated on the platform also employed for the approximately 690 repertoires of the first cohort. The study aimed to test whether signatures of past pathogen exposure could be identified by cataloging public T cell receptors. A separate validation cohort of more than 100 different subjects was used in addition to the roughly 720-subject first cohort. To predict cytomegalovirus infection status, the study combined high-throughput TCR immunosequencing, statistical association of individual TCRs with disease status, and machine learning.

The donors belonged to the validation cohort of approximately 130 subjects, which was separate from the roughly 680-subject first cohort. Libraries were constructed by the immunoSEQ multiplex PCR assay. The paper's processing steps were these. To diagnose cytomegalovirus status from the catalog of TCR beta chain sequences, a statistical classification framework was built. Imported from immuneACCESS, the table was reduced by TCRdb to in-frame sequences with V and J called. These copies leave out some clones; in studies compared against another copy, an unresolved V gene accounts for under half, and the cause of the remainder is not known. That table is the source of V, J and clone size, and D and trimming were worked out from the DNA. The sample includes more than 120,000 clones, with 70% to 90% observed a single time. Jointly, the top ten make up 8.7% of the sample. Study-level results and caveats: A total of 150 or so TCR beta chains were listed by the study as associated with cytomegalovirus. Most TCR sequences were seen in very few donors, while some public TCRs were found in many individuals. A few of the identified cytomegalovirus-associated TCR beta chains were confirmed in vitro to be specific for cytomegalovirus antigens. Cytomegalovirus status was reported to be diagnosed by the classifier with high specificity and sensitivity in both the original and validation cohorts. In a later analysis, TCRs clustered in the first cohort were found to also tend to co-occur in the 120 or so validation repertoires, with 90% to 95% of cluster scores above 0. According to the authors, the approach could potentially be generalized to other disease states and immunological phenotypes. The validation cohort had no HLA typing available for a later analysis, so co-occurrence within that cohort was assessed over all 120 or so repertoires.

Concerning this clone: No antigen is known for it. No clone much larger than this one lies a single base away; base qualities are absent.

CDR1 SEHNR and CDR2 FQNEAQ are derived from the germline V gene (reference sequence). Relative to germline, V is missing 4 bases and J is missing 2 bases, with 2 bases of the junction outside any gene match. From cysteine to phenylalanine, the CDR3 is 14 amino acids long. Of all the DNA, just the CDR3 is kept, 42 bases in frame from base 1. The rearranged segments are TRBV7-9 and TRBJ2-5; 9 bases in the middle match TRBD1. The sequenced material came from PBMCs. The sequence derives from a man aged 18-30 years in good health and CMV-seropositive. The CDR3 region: CASSSGTGQETQYF. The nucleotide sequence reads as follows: TGTGCCAGCAGCTCCGGGACAGGGCAAGAGACCCAGTACTTC.